These 21 T cell receptor beta chains originate from one sample sequenced in a study of blood T cells in healthy people across ages. A second about 7 to 11 cycle PCR used barcoded and J-beta primers. One entry per CDR3 protein results from TCRdb running MiXCR on the 5' RACE reads. Of about 640,000 distinct CDR3 sequences detected, around two fifths appear once; the ten largest clones hold about 32%. Specimen: blood. All receptors come from an elderly man in good health.

With regard to this clonotype: An end of the junction differs from the germline gene, which may be a read error. J is TRBJ2-5 and V is TRBV6-2 or TRBV6-3; D remains unclear. The CDR3 is made up of 14 amino acids. Germline V gene data show CDR1 as MNHEY and CDR2 as SVGEGT. The CDR3 spells CACSYSNFQETQYF. In nucleotides, the CDR3 is TGTGCCTGCAGTTACTCGAACTTCCAAGAGACCCAGTACTTC.

The V call is TRBV10-1, the J call TRBJ2-5; 16 bases fit TRBD2. With V trimmed by 3 bases and J by 11 bases, 9 bases remained unmatched. The CDR3 covers 16 residues. Germline CDR1 reads WNHNN; CDR2 reads SYGVQD (reference sequence). The CDR3 DNA follows: TGCGCCAGCAGTGACCCTGGGACTAGCGGGAGGGGTTTGCAGTACTTC. Translation gives CASSDPGTSGRGLQYF.

With respect to this clonotype: A single base separates this from a much larger clone, so it may be a read error. The chain links TRBV29-1 to TRBJ2-3; either TRBD1 or TRBD2 may fit D (5 bases each). Deletions cut 5 bases from V and 0 bases from J, with 12 bases between. The length of the CDR3 is 14 residues. The germline CDR1 and CDR2 sequences are SQVTM and ANQGSEA. The CDR3 loop reads CSVRGAGSTDTQYF. The CDR3 nucleotides read TGCAGCGTTAGAGGGGCAGGTAGCACAGATACGCAGTATTTT.

This sequence joins TRBV27 and TRBJ2-1, with TRBD2 matching over 13 bases. Germline CDR1 and CDR2: MNHEY and SMNVEV (reference sequence). The CDR3 has 17 amino acids. With V trimmed by 5 bases and J by 2 bases, 6 bases remained unmatched. CDR3 sequence reads: CASSPGTSGTAYNEQFF. In DNA form, the CDR3 reads TGTGCCAGCAGTCCCGGGACTAGCGGGACCGCCTACAATGAGCAGTTCTTC.

This clonotype occurred a few times. The rearrangement uses TRBV6-2 or TRBV6-3 and TRBJ2-1, with D uncertain. The CDR3 has 15 residues. Germline V gene lookup returns CDR1 MNHEY and CDR2 SVGEGT. V was trimmed by 5 bases and J by 4 bases, leaving 15 bases between them. The DNA for the CDR3 is TGTGCCAGCAGTCCCGGACGAGCGCCTTACAATGAGCAGTTCTTC. It yields the protein CASSPGRAPYNEQFF.

This clonotype has just a few counts. V and J are TRBV6-2 or TRBV6-3 and TRBJ2-5; TRBD2 matches 11 bases. The CDR3 is 15 amino acids. Germline assignment: CDR1 MNHEY and CDR2 SVGEGT. The V and J ends lost 7 bases and 2 bases, in that order; junction bases with no gene match: 6. CDR3 coding DNA: TGTGCCAGCAAGGGACTAGCGGTTATACAAGAGACCCAGTACTTC. This translates into CASKGLAVIQETQYF.

The chain employs TRBV5-1 and TRBJ1-4; the D is unclear. V lost 1 base, J lost 5 bases, and 9 bases lay in between. The length of the CDR3 is 14 residues. CDR1 is SGHRS and CDR2 is YFSETQ in the germline V gene. The CDR3 reads CASSLSTANEKLFF. CDR3 DNA: TGCGCCAGCAGCTTGAGCACAGCAAATGAAAAACTGTTTTTT.

The V call is TRBV15, the J call TRBJ1-2; 7 positions match TRBD1. This CDR3 contains 17 residues. Trimming at V came to 4 bases and at J to 6 bases, leaving 17 bases not matched to a gene. The germline V gene has CDR1 LNHNV and CDR2 YYDKDF (reference sequence). The chain's CDR3 is CATSKFRDRNPQDGYTF. The DNA of the CDR3 is TGTGCCACCAGCAAATTCCGGGACAGAAATCCTCAGGATGGCTACACCTTC. Full variable domain (remainder filled in from reference TRBV15 and TRBJ1-2): DAMVIQNPRYQVTQFGKPVTLSCSQTLNHNVMYWYQQKSSQAPKLLFHYYDKDFNNEADTPDNFQSRRPNTSFCFLDIRSPGLGDTAMYLCATSKFRDRNPQDGYTFGSGTRLTVV.

V usage is TRBV7-2 and J usage is TRBJ2-1, with 7 bases matching TRBD2. The V gene's germline CDR1 is SGHTA and CDR2 FQGNSA. The CDR3 consists of 17 residues. J gave up 5 bases and V 1 base, and 11 bases lay outside the gene matches. The CDR3 nucleotides are TGTGCCAGCAGCTTAGGGGGGGGGACCCGTGGGCACAATGAGCAGTTCTTC. It codes for CASSLGGGTRGHNEQFF.

This clonotype was recorded a few times. This chain uses TRBV5-5 with TRBJ2-1, with D possibly matching TRBD2 (6 bases). Trimming left V 0 bases short and J 5 bases short, with 12 bases between. This CDR3 comprises 15 residues. The germline V gene encodes CDR1 SGHKS and CDR2 YYEKEE (reference sequence). CDR3 in DNA: TGTGCCAGCAGCTTGGTGGGGGGAGTAAACAATGAGCAGTTCTTC. It translates to CASSLVGGVNNEQFF.

Comments on this clonotype: The junction shows a germline mismatch at one end, possibly a read error. This chain joins TRBV12-3 or TRBV12-4 and TRBJ1-2; D is possibly TRBD1 (5 bases). CDR3 length: 12 amino acids. In nucleotides, the CDR3 is TGTGCCAGCAGGTTAGGTCGGGGCGGCCACACCTTC. Protein: CASRLGRGGHTF.

The rearrangement joins TRBV4-2 to TRBJ1-5, with D uncertain. V was clipped by 0 bases and J by 7 bases, with 13 bases between them. The CDR3 runs 15 residues. The V gene's germline CDR1 is LGHNA and CDR2 YNFKEQ. In DNA form, the CDR3 reads TGTGCCAGCAGCCAAGAAGAAAGGTCGCGGCAGCCCCAGCATTTT. Protein sequence: CASSQEERSRQPQHF.

This clonotype appeared a few times. The CDR3 nucleotides are TGTGCCAGCAGCTTAGGGGCACCGACCTATGGCTACACCTTC. This sequence encodes CASSLGAPTYGYTF. The chain uses TRBV7-2 and TRBJ1-2; D is undetermined. The V and J ends lost 1 base and 4 bases respectively, with 10 bases between them. The CDR3 spans 14 residues. Looked up from germline, CDR1 is SGHTA and CDR2 is FQGNSA.

This clonotype was observed a few times. The chain employs TRBV20-1 and TRBJ2-7; TRBD1 or TRBD2 may be the D gene (5 bases each). The germline V gene has CDR1 DFQATT and CDR2 SNEGSKA (reference sequence). The ends were cut back, 3 bases at V and 0 bases at J, with 12 bases in the middle. This CDR3 comprises 14 residues. DNA for the CDR3: TGCAGTGCTAGTGGGACCGGGCTCTCCTACGAGCAGTACTTC. Protein product: CSASGTGLSYEQYF.

This clonotype came up a few times. The chain is built from TRBV6-5 and TRBJ2-7, with D hard to call. Germline V gene sequence: CDR1 MNHEY, CDR2 SVGAGI. The CDR3 covers 11 residues. Trimming shortened V by 6 bases and J by 3 bases, and 6 bases separated the two germline ends. CDR3 sequence reads: CASRNIYEQYF. The CDR3 DNA sequence: TGTGCCAGCAGGAATATCTACGAGCAGTACTTC.

This clonotype was seen more than once but under ten times. V gene TRBV3-1 combines with J gene TRBJ2-1; perhaps TRBD1 as D (5 bases). V gave up 0 bases and J gave up 4 bases, with 16 bases separating them. The CDR3 contains 17 residues. Per the germline V gene, CDR1 is LGHDT and CDR2 is YNNKEL (reference sequence). The CDR3 spells CASSQDVKAAGYNEQFF. The DNA of the CDR3 is TGTGCCAGCAGCCAAGATGTTAAGGCGGCAGGGTACAATGAGCAGTTCTTC.

Only one count was recorded for this clonotype. This chain joins TRBV27 and TRBJ2-2, with TRBD2 identical over 8 bases. Trimming took 7 bases from V and 7 from J; bases not matched to a gene: 11. This CDR3 contains 15 residues. Germline lookup yields CDR1 MNHEY and CDR2 SMNVEV (reference sequence). The CDR3 DNA sequence: TGTGCCAGCACCGGGAGGGGGGCCGGAAGCGGGGAGCTGTTTTTT. Encoded protein: CASTGRGAGSGELFF.

The rearrangement joins TRBV12-5 to TRBJ2-2; D is possibly TRBD2 (5 bases). V was pared by 1 base and J by 7 bases, with 13 bases between. The germline CDR1 and CDR2 sequences are LGHNT and FRNRAP. The CDR3 is 15 residues long. This chain's CDR3 is CASGLATTAIGELFF. The CDR3 DNA reads as TGTGCTAGTGGTTTGGCGACTACGGCGATCGGGGAGCTGTTTTTT. The whole variable domain, remainder taken from reference TRBV12-5 and TRBJ2-2, is DARVTQTPRHKVTEMGQEVTMRCQPILGHNTVFWYRQTMMQGLELLAYFRNRAPLDDSGMPKDRFSAEMPDATLATLKIQPSEPRDSAVYFCASGLATTAIGELFFGEGSRLTVL.

This clonotype showed up just a few times. The chain links TRBV20-1 to TRBJ2-5, with 8 bases fitting TRBD1. The CDR3 is 15 amino acids. Germline assignment: CDR1 DFQATT and CDR2 SNEGSKA (reference sequence). V lost 1 base and J lost 5; bases outside the gene matches: 9. The CDR3 spells CSARGLQGALETQYF. The DNA of the CDR3 is TGCAGTGCTAGAGGACTTCAGGGGGCGCTGGAGACCCAGTACTTC.

This clonotype was seen a single time. The chain recombines TRBV6-2 or TRBV6-3 with TRBJ2-6; D is unresolved. V shed 6 bases and J shed 5 bases, with 14 bases lying between them. There are 15 residues in the CDR3. Per the germline V gene, CDR1 is MNHEY and CDR2 is SVGEGT. In DNA, the CDR3 is TGTGCCAGCAGCCAGGACGCCAGTAGGGCCAACGTCCTGACTTTC. This translates into CASSQDASRANVLTF.

The table lists this clonotype with a few counts. The CDR3 DNA is TGTGCCAGCAGCCAAGTGACAGGGGGTACTGAAGCTTTCTTT. Amino acid sequence: CASSQVTGGTEAFF. The J gene is TRBJ1-1, the V gene TRBV3-1, with 9 bases matching TRBD1. Germline V gene lookup returns CDR1 LGHDT and CDR2 YNNKEL (reference sequence). J gave up 5 bases and V 1 base, and 2 bases lay outside the gene matches. The CDR3 contains 14 residues.